Reported below is one TCR beta chain. What it recognizes is unknown. The data stem from a study of CXCR3-negative and CXCR3-positive naive CD8 T cells. Broader study findings: In CXCR3-positive naive cells, the TRB CDR3s were more hydrophobic than in CXCR3-negative naive cells. Naive subsets were similarly diverse, while memory CD8+ repertoires were much less diverse.

Libraries of TRB cDNA were made by 5' RACE and carried UMIs. TCRdb re-called the 5' RACE reads; one entry per CDR3 protein, DNA not given. The table lists approximately 7,300 distinct CDR3 sequences. This CDR3 is 14 amino acids long. Per germline, CDR1 SGHTA and CDR2 FQGNSA. Triplicate sorting captured a few hundred thousand cells each from every CD8+ T cell subset. Sample: naive CXCR3+ CD8+ T cells from blood. Subset noted: CD45RO-CCR7+CD27+CD95- naive CD8+ T cells expressing CXCR3 (TNR3+). The receptor was derived from a human donor in good health. Some clones in this sample may be carry-over from other donors' samples. The chain combines TRBV7-2 with TRBJ2-1. CDR3 region: CASSLESIYNEQFF.